The 10 T cell receptor beta chains below come from one sample, sequenced in a study of blood T cell repertoires in COVID-19. Sequencing was performed with immunoSEQ multiplex PCR; in TCRdb, only in-frame clones are kept and a portion is missing. The repertoire holds under 200,000 clones, with approximately 85% as singletons. Sequenced: peripheral blood. The source of these receptors is a woman aged 45-65 years with COVID-19, enrolled during active disease.

The chain is built from TRBV5-1 and TRBJ2-1; maybe TRBD2 (5 bases). The germline V gene has CDR1 SGHRS and CDR2 YFSETQ. The length of the CDR3 is 16 residues. The V end was cut by 6 bases, the J end by 4 bases, with 20 bases between. CDR3 region: CASTTLPRGGYNEQFF. The DNA of the CDR3 is TGCGCCAGCACCACCCTCCCAAGAGGCGGGTACAATGAGCAGTTCTTC.

V usage is TRBV2 and J usage is TRBJ1-5; D is possibly TRBD1 (5 bases). Looked up from germline, CDR1 is SNHLY and CDR2 is FYNNEI. The CDR3 has 15 amino acids. Trimming removed 3 bases at V and 3 bases at J, with 12 bases between. Here the CDR3 DNA reads TGTGCCAGCAGTGAGGGCAGGGCCGACAATCAGCCCCAGCATTTT. Its protein product is CASSEGRADNQPQHF.

The chain joins TRBV7-2 to TRBJ1-2; D perhaps matches TRBD1 (6 bases). The CDR3 extends over 15 amino acids. V lost 5 bases and J 2 bases, leaving 15 bases between the germline ends. In germline, CDR1 is SGHTA, CDR2 FQGNSA. DNA for the CDR3: TGTGCCAGCAGCACAGAGGGGGTTTTGAACTATGGCTACACCTTC. Translated: CASSTEGVLNYGYTF.

The J gene is TRBJ1-3, the V gene TRBV5-1; 7 positions match TRBD1. The CDR3 is 14 residues long. The V and J ends lost 7 bases and 4 bases, in that order; junction bases with no gene match: 8. Germline assignment: CDR1 SGHRS and CDR2 YFSETQ. The CDR3 DNA follows: TGCGCCAGCCAATTCGGGGACAGCGGAAACACCATATATTTT. Translated: CASQFGDSGNTIYF.

The chain joins TRBV20-1 to TRBJ2-7; 7 nucleotides match TRBD2. The V segment lost 6 bases and the J segment 0 bases; nucleotides outside the gene matches: 14. CDR3 size: 16 residues. CDR1 DFQATT and CDR2 SNEGSKA come from the germline V gene (reference sequence). Written as DNA, the CDR3 is TGCAGTGCCAGTGGGGGACGGGGGGAAGTCTCCTACGAGCAGTACTTC. The encoded protein is CSASGGRGEVSYEQYF.

As for this clone: Germline is not matched at one junction end, which may reflect a read error. This chain links TRBV6-1 with TRBJ2-7; D is possibly TRBD2 (5 bases). The CDR3 consists of 14 residues. Germline CDR1 and CDR2: MNHNS and SASEGT. In DNA, the CDR3 is TGTGCCAGCAGCGAAGGAGGAAACTCCTACGAGCAGTACTTC. It is translated as CASSEGGNSYEQYF.

In DNA form, the CDR3 reads TGCAGTGCTAGTAAGGGGGCGCTGAACACCGGGGAGCTGTTTTTT. Translating it yields CSASKGALNTGELFF. The chain has TRBV20-1 and TRBJ2-2, with 7 nucleotides matching TRBD1. The CDR3 runs to 15 residues. V shed 3 bases and J 1 base; nucleotides not matched to a gene: 5. The V gene's germline CDR1 is DFQATT and CDR2 SNEGSKA (reference sequence).

J is TRBJ1-4 and V is TRBV27, with D possibly TRBD1 on 6 matching bases. Germline loops: CDR1 MNHEY, CDR2 SMNVEV (reference sequence). The V end was cut by 3 bases, the J end by 0 bases, with 17 bases between. The CDR3 length is 18 residues. The CDR3 DNA sequence: TGTGCCAGCAGTTTCAAGGGGCAGGGGTGGGCAACTAATGAAAAACTGTTTTTT. Its protein product is CASSFKGQGWATNEKLFF.

This chain uses TRBV10-3 with TRBJ2-2, with 14 bases matching TRBD2. V shed 2 bases and J 3 bases; nucleotides not matched to a gene: 5. Germline V gene sequence: CDR1 ENHRY, CDR2 SYGVKD. CDR3 length: 18 amino acids. CDR3 residues: CAISEQTSGGAHTGELFF. The CDR3 DNA sequence: TGTGCCATCAGTGAGCAGACTAGCGGGGGGGCCCACACCGGGGAGCTGTTTTTT.

The V and J genes are TRBV3-1 (or the pseudogene TRBV3-2) and TRBJ1-3; 7 bases map to TRBD1. Germline CDR1 LGHDT, CDR2 YNNKEL (reference sequence). This CDR3 comprises 15 residues. V was clipped by 4 bases and J by 3 bases; unmatched bases: 6. The DNA for the CDR3 is TGTGCCAGCAGCCCCCCGGGACAGAATGGAAACACCATATATTTT. It yields the protein CASSPPGQNGNTIYF.